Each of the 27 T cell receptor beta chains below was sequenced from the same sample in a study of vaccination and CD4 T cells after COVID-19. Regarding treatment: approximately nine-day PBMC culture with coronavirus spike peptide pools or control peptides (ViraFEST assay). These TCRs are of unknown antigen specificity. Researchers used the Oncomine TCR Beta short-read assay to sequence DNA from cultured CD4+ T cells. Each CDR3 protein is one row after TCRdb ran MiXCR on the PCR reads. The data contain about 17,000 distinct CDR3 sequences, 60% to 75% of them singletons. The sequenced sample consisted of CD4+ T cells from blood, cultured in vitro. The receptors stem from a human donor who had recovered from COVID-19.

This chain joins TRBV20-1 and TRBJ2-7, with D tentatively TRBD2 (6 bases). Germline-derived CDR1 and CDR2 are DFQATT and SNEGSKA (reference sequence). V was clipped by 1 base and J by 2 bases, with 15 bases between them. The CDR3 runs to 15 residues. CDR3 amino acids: CSARAPSDLTYEQYF. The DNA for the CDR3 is TGCAGTGCTAGAGCCCCTAGCGACCTAACCTACGAGCAGTACTTC.

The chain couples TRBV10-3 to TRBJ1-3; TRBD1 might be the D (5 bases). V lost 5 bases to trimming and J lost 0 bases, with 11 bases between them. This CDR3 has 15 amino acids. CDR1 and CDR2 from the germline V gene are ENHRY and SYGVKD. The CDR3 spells CAISPTGGSGNTIYF. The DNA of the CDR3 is TGTGCCATCAGTCCTACCGGGGGCTCTGGAAACACCATATATTTT.

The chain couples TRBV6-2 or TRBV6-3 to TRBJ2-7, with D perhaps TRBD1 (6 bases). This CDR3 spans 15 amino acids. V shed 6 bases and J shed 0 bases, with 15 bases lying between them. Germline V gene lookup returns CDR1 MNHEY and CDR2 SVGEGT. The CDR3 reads CASRPQGRSSYEQYF. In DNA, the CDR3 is TGTGCCAGCAGACCACAGGGCCGATCCTCCTACGAGCAGTACTTC.

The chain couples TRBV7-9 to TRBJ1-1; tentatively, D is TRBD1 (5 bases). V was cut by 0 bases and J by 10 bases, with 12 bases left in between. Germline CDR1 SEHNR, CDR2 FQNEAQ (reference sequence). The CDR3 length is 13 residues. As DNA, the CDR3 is TGTGCCAGCAGCTTAGCGCAGGACACGGGAGCTTTCTTT. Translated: CASSLAQDTGAFF.

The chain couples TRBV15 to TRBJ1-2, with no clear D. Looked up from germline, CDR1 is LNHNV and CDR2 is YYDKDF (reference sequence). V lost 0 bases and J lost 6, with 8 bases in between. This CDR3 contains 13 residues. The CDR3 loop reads CATSRDMLDGYTF. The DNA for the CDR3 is TGTGCCACCAGCAGAGATATGTTAGATGGCTACACCTTC.

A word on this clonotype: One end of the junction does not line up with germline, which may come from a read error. The CDR3 reads CAWSNSRSRLRDF. As DNA, the CDR3 is TGTGCCTGGAGTAATAGCCGTTCCCGTCTCAGGGACTTC. The V and J genes are TRBV30 and TRBJ2-7; TRBD1 might be the D (5 bases). The CDR3 sequence is 13 residues long. The germline gives CDR1 GTSNPN, CDR2 SVGIG (reference sequence).

The CDR3 DNA follows: TGTGCCATCAGTGATAGGGACGGCACTGAAAAACTGTTTTTT. It encodes CAISDRDGTEKLFF. The chain combines TRBV10-3 with TRBJ1-4, with D possibly being TRBD1 (5 bases). Between the trimmed V and J ends, which lost 3 bases and 7 bases, there was a span of 12 bases. CDR1 ENHRY and CDR2 SYGVKD come from the germline V gene. This CDR3 spans 14 amino acids.

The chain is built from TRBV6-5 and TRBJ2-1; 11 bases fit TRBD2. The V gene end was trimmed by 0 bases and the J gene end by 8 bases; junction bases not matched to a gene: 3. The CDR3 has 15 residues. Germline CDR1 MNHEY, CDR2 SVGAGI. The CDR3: CASSYSGLAGHEQFF. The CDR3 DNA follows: TGTGCCAGCAGTTACTCCGGACTAGCGGGCCATGAGCAGTTCTTC.

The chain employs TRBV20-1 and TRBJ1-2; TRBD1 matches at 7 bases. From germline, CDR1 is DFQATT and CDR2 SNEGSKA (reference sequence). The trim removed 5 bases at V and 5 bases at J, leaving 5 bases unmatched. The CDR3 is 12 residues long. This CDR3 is CSAGTATYGYTF. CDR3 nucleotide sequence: TGCAGTGCTGGGACAGCCACTTATGGCTACACCTTC.

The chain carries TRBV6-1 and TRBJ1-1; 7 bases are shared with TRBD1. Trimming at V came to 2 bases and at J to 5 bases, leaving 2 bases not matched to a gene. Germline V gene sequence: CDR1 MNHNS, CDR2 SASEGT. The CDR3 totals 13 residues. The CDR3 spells CASSESTGTEAFF. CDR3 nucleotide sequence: TGTGCCAGCAGTGAATCGACAGGGACTGAAGCTTTCTTT.

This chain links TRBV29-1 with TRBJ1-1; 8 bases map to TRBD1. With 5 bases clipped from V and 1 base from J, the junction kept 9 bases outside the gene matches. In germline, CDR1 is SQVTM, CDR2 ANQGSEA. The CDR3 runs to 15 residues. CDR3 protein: CSVTGTGRGNTEAFF. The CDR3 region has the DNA TGCAGCGTTACAGGGACAGGCAGGGGGAACACTGAAGCTTTCTTT.

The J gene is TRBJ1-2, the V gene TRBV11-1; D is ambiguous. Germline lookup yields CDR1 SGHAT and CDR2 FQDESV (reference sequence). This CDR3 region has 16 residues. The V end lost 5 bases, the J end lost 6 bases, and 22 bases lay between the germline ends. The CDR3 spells CASSPPSQRYGNGYTF. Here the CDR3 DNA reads TGTGCCAGCAGCCCACCTTCCCAACGCTATGGCAATGGCTACACCTTC.

The CDR3 nucleotides read TGTGCCAGCACTAAAGACAGGGGCCGGAGCAATCAGCCCCAGCATTTT. It is translated as CASTKDRGRSNQPQHF. The gene calls are TRBV6-1 and TRBJ1-5; TRBD1 agrees at 8 bases. With V trimmed by 7 bases and J by 1 base, 9 bases remained unmatched. Germline V gives CDR1 MNHNS, CDR2 SASEGT. The CDR3 totals 16 residues.

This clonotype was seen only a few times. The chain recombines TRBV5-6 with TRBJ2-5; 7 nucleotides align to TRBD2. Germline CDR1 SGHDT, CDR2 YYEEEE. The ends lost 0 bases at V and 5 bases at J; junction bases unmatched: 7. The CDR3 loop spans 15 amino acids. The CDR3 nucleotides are TGTGCCAGCAGCTTGGATACTAGCGAAAGGGAGACCCAGTACTTC. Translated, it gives CASSLDTSERETQYF.

As DNA, the CDR3 is TGTGCCAGCAGCCAGCGGGAGGGGGGCACAGATACGCAGTATTTT. This encodes CASSQREGGTDTQYF. The chain links TRBV6-1 to TRBJ2-3; TRBD2 agrees at 10 bases. The J segment lost 1 base and the V segment lost 6 bases, leaving 4 bases of the junction unmatched. The CDR3 is 15 amino acids. Germline V gene sequence: CDR1 MNHNS, CDR2 SASEGT.

CDR3 nucleotides: TGTGCCACCAGCAGAGAGAAGGAGTTCCAAGAGACCCAGTACTTC. This codes for CATSREKEFQETQYF. The chain joins TRBV15 to TRBJ2-5; no firm D call. Germline V gene data show CDR1 as LNHNV and CDR2 as YYDKDF (reference sequence). The CDR3 contains 15 residues. V was pared by 0 bases and J by 1 base, with 9 bases between.

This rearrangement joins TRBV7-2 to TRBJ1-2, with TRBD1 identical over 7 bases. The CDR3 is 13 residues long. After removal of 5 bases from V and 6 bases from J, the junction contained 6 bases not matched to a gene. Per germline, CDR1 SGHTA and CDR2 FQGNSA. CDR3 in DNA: TGTGCCAGCAGCCAAGACAGGGAGGATGGCTACACCTTC. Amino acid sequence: CASSQDREDGYTF.

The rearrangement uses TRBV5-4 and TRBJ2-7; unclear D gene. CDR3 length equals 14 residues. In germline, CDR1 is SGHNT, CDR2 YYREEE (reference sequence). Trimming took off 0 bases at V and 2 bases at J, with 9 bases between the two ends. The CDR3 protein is CASSLGRTTYEQYF. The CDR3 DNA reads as TGTGCCAGCAGCTTGGGCAGGACCACCTACGAGCAGTACTTC.

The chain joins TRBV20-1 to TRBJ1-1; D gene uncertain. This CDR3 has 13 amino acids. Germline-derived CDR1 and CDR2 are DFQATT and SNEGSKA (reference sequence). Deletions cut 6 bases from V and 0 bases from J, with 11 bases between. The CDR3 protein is CSATTPMNTEAFF. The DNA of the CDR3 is TGCAGTGCGACGACCCCGATGAACACTGAAGCTTTCTTT.

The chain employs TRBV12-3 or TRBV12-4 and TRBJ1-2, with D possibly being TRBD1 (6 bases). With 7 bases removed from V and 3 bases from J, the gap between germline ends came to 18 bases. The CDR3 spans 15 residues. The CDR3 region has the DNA TGTGCCAGCAATTCGGACAGTCGGGGACACTATGGCTACACCTTC. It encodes CASNSDSRGHYGYTF.

CDR3 DNA: TGTGCCAGCAGCTTGGGGGGGCTCGGTCAGCCCCAGCATTTT. Translating it yields CASSLGGLGQPQHF. V usage is TRBV5-4 and J usage is TRBJ1-5; perhaps TRBD1 as D (6 bases). The CDR3 spans 14 residues. V lost 0 bases to trimming and J lost 6 bases, with 10 bases between them. CDR1 and CDR2 (germline): SGHNT, YYREEE (reference sequence).

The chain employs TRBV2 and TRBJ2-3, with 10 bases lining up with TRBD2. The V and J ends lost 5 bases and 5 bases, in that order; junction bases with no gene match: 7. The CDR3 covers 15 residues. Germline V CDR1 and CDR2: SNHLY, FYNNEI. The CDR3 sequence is CASSQLAGEGDTQYF. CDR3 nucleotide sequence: TGTGCCAGCAGTCAGCTAGCGGGAGAGGGAGATACGCAGTATTTT. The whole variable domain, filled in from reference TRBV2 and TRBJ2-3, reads EPEVTQTPSHQVTQMGQEVILRCVPISNHLYFYWYRQILGQKVEFLVSFYNNEISEKSEIFDDQFSVERPDGSNFTLKIRSTKLEDSAMYFCASSQLAGEGDTQYFGPGTRLTVL.

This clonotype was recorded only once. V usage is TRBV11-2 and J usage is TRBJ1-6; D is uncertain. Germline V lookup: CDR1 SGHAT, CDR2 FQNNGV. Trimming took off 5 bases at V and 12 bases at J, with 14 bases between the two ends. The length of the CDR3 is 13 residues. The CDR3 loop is CASSPFHPRPLHF. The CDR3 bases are TGTGCCAGCAGCCCCTTTCACCCCCGACCCCTCCACTTT. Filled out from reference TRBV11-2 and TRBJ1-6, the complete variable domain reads EAGVAQSPRYKIIEKRQSVAFWCNPISGHATLYWYQQILGQGPKLLIQFQNNGVVDDSQLPKDRFSAERLKGVDSTLKIQPAKLEDSAVYLCASSPFHPRPLHFGNGTRLTVT.

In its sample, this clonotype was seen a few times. CDR3 in amino acids: CSARDGPMYTQYF. In DNA form, the CDR3 reads TGCAGTGCTAGAGATGGCCCCATGTATACGCAGTATTTT. The V call is TRBV20-1, the J call TRBJ2-3; D unresolved. Germline V gene sequence: CDR1 DFQATT, CDR2 SNEGSKA (reference sequence). The length of the CDR3 is 13 residues. The V gene lost 0 bases and the J gene lost 7 bases, with 11 bases spanning the gap.

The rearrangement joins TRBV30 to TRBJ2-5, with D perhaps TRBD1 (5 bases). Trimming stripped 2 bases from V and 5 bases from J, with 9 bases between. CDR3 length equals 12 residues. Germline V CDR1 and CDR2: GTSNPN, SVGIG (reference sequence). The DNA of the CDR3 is TGTGCCTGGAGTATGGGGCCCGAGACCCAGTACTTC. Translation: CAWSMGPETQYF.

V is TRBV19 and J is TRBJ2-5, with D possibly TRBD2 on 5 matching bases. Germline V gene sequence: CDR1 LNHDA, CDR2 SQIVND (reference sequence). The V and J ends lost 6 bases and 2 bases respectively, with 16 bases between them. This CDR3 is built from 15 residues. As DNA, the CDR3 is TGTGCCAGTAGCCGGCGGTGGACTGAACAAGAGACCCAGTACTTC. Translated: CASSRRWTEQETQYF.

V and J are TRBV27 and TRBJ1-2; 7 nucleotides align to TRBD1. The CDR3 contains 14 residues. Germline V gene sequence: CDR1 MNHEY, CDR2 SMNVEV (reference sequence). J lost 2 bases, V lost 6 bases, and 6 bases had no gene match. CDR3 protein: CASRTGTANYGYTF. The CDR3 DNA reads TGTGCCAGCAGAACTGGGACAGCCAACTATGGCTACACCTTC.